This T cell receptor beta chain is drawn from a study of cytomegalovirus exposure and HLA in healthy donors. Findings and caveats of the study: An analysis was carried out later, and it reportedly showed fewer N-insertions in an Asian-associated ancestry cluster than the approximately 660-donor mean. Analysis was performed later, and it showed HLA-associated TCR beta chains to be more clonally expanded than equally common others. A later analysis linked a missense DCLRE1C variant to TCR beta V- and J-gene trimming.

The study ran its PCR with 60 Vbeta and 13 Jbeta primers. Here immunoSEQ multiplex PCR was the method, and the copy in TCRdb shows in-frame clones only, minus some. Here the sample spans 150,000 to 200,000 clones, approximately 72% being singletons. A word on this clone: Its antigen is undetermined.

The CDR3 is 12 amino acids. Germline-derived CDR1 and CDR2 are LGHNT and FRNRAP. V trimming: 2 bases; J trimming: 13 bases; junction bases outside the gene matches: 5. This chain joins TRBV12-5 and TRBJ2-1, with TRBD1 identical over 7 bases. This receptor was obtained from a human donor in good health. The sequenced sample was PBMCs. CDR3 protein: CASGLSTGAQFF. CDR3 DNA sequence: TGTGCTAGTGGTTTGTCCACAGGGGCCCAGTTCTTC.